Listed here are 21 T cell receptor beta chains from one sample, sequenced in a study of cytomegalovirus exposure and HLA in healthy donors (dated by TCRdb to the late 2010s). Libraries were prepared through the immunoSEQ multiplex PCR assay. For the multiplex PCR, a mixture combining 60 forward primers for TCR Vbeta segments and 13 reverse primers for TCR Jbeta segments was used. Held by TCRdb, this immuneACCESS table contains in-frame sequences only and omits some clones. Under half of the omission traces to an unresolved V gene where checked; the cause of the rest is unknown. Recorded for this sample are 200,000 or so clones; almost 70% of them occurred a single time. 2.6% of the sample lies in the top ten. Sequencing was done on a sample of PBMCs. Every receptor here comes from a man aged 40-50 years in good health and CMV-seropositive.

The DNA for the CDR3 is TGTGCCAGCAGCTTCACCGGACAACCAGGGGAGACCCAGTACTTC. It yields the protein CASSFTGQPGETQYF. This chain connects TRBV7-7 to TRBJ2-5; tentatively, D is TRBD1 (5 bases). V was shortened by 3 bases and J by 5 bases, with 16 bases between the two germline ends. Germline V gene sequence: CDR1 SSHAT, CDR2 FNYEAQ (reference sequence). The CDR3 contains 15 residues.

This chain joins TRBV18 and TRBJ2-2, with D maybe TRBD1 (5 bases). V dropped 6 bases and J dropped 7 bases, with 24 bases sitting between them. From germline, CDR1 is KGHSH and CDR2 LQKENI. The CDR3 runs 17 residues. The CDR3 DNA reads TGTGCCAGCTCCCAAAGTGGCAGTAACAGGCGGAACGGGGAGCTGTTTTTT. It encodes CASSQSGSNRRNGELFF.

The chain joins TRBV6-9 to TRBJ1-5; D gene unclear. V was clipped by 6 bases and J by 4 bases, with 22 bases between them. Looked up from germline, CDR1 is MNHGY and CDR2 is SVAAGI. The CDR3 covers 17 residues. The DNA for the CDR3 is TGTGCCAGCAGCTCGGACTCGGGTGGGGATAGAAATCAGCCCCAGCATTTT. This gives the protein CASSSDSGGDRNQPQHF.

V is TRBV4-1 and J is TRBJ2-7, with D maybe TRBD1 (6 bases). The CDR3 is 15 residues long. Per the germline V gene, CDR1 is MGHRA and CDR2 is YSYEKL. V was clipped by 0 bases and J by 2 bases, with 11 bases between them. The CDR3 loop is CASSQDNGQTYEQYF. DNA for the CDR3: TGCGCCAGCAGCCAAGATAATGGACAGACCTACGAGCAGTACTTC.

This rearrangement joins TRBV11-2 to TRBJ2-1; 8 bases align to TRBD2. CDR3 length: 15 residues. CDR1 SGHAT and CDR2 FQNNGV come from the germline V gene. Trimming removed 5 bases from V and 5 bases from J; junction bases left unmatched: 8. The CDR3 bases are TGTGCCAGCAGCAAAGGGGCGGGGGGAAACAATGAGCAGTTCTTC. It specifies CASSKGAGGNNEQFF.

The chain links TRBV14 to TRBJ2-7; 11 bases line up with TRBD1. J lost 9 bases, V lost 3 bases, and 10 bases had no gene match. CDR3 length equals 15 residues. Germline assignment: CDR1 SGHDN and CDR2 FVKESK. Here the CDR3 reads CASSHRTGGAERQYF. Here the CDR3 DNA reads TGTGCCAGCAGCCACCGGACAGGGGGCGCGGAGAGGCAGTACTTC.

V gene TRBV27 combines with J gene TRBJ2-7, with TRBD1 matching over 8 bases. The germline gives CDR1 MNHEY, CDR2 SMNVEV (reference sequence). The CDR3 has 14 amino acids. V was clipped by 5 bases and J by 4 bases; unmatched bases: 7. In DNA form, the CDR3 reads TGTGCCAGCAGTCTTGGACAGGGTCAATACGAGCAGTACTTC. It translates to CASSLGQGQYEQYF.

The chain employs TRBV6-1 and TRBJ1-3; D unclear. V was trimmed by 8 bases and J by 0 bases, leaving 8 bases between them. The CDR3 loop spans 13 amino acids. CDR1 and CDR2 from the germline V gene are MNHNS and SASEGT. The CDR3 reads CASSPRSGNTIYF. The CDR3 DNA follows: TGTGCCAGCTCACCGCGCTCTGGAAACACCATATATTTT.

The J gene is TRBJ2-7, the V gene TRBV5-4, with TRBD1 identical over 11 bases. Germline V gene lookup returns CDR1 SGHNT and CDR2 YYREEE (reference sequence). J gave up 6 bases and V 1 base, and 3 bases lay outside the gene matches. The CDR3 is 14 residues long. The CDR3 spells CASSLRTGGAEQYF. In DNA, the CDR3 is TGTGCCAGCAGCTTGAGGACAGGGGGCGCCGAGCAGTACTTC.

The chain is built from TRBV7-9 and TRBJ1-5, with unresolved D. Between the trimmed V and J ends, which lost 0 bases and 6 bases, there was a span of 15 bases. The CDR3 runs 16 residues. CDR1 and CDR2 from the germline V gene are SEHNR and FQNEAQ (reference sequence). DNA of the CDR3: TGTGCCAGCAGCTTAGCGGTTGCCGGGAGCCCTCAGCCCCAGCATTTT. Protein product: CASSLAVAGSPQPQHF.

This clone was counted only a few times. The chain has TRBV18 and TRBJ1-1, with D unresolved. The germline CDR1 and CDR2 sequences are KGHSH and LQKENI. This CDR3 spans 14 amino acids. Trimming left V 3 bases short and J 0 bases short, with 8 bases between. In nucleotides, the CDR3 is TGTGCCAGCTCACCCCAGAATCTGAACACTGAAGCTTTCTTT. Its translation: CASSPQNLNTEAFF. Full variable domain (remainder filled in from reference TRBV18 and TRBJ1-1): NAGVMQNPRHLVRRRGQEARLRCSPMKGHSHVYWYRQLPEEGLKFMVYLQKENIIDESGMPKERFSAEFPKEGPSILRIQQVVRGDSAAYFCASSPQNLNTEAFFGQGTRLTVV.

V usage is TRBV5-8 and J usage is TRBJ2-3, with D perhaps TRBD1 (6 bases). Germline CDR1 SGHTS, CDR2 YDEGEE. This CDR3 has 15 amino acids. V was cut by 2 bases and J by 0 bases, with 10 bases left in between. The CDR3 DNA follows: TGTGCCAGCAGCTTTATGGGGGCGAGCACAGATACGCAGTATTTT. This codes for CASSFMGASTDTQYF.

The chain combines TRBV28 with TRBJ1-2; a weak D match, TRBD1 (6 bases). The CDR3 is 14 amino acids. The germline gives CDR1 MDHEN, CDR2 SYDVKM. Trimming shortened V by 1 base and J by 4 bases, and 10 bases separated the two germline ends. Here the CDR3 DNA reads TGTGCCAGCAGTTTATACAGGGACCTCTATGGCTACACCTTC. This gives the protein CASSLYRDLYGYTF.

The rearrangement joins TRBV2 to TRBJ2-5; tentatively, D is TRBD2 (7 bases). V was shortened by 6 bases and J by 5 bases, with 16 bases between the two germline ends. CDR1 SNHLY and CDR2 FYNNEI come from the germline V gene. The CDR3 runs to 14 residues. CDR3 sequence (DNA): TGTGCCAGCAGAAGAGGGGGGGCAGCGGAGACCCAGTACTTC. Its protein product is CASRRGGAAETQYF.

This clone showed up just a few times. V gene TRBV2 combines with J gene TRBJ1-1; D is perhaps TRBD1 (6 bases). V was trimmed by 3 bases and J by 2 bases, leaving 10 bases between them. CDR1 and CDR2 from the germline V gene are SNHLY and FYNNEI. The CDR3 length is 14 residues. CDR3 coding DNA: TGTGCCAGCAGTGAGGAGACAGGAAACACTGAAGCTTTCTTT. Its translation: CASSEETGNTEAFF.

The chain couples TRBV7-8 to TRBJ1-2; 9 nucleotides line up with TRBD1. V was pared by 5 bases and J by 6 bases, with 16 bases of the junction left unmatched. The length of the CDR3 is 17 residues. CDR1 is SGHVS and CDR2 is FQNEAQ in the germline V gene. The CDR3 DNA reads TGTGCCAGCAGCAGCCGGGACAGGGTCACATCCTTAAATGGCTACACCTTC. This encodes CASSSRDRVTSLNGYTF.

The genes are TRBV5-6 and TRBJ1-2, with TRBD1 matching over 7 bases. Germline values: CDR1 SGHDT, CDR2 YYEEEE. This CDR3 has 15 residues. The ends lost 1 base at V and 4 bases at J; junction bases unmatched: 7. DNA for the CDR3: TGTGCCAGCAGCTTGTTCGGACAGGCTACCTATGGCTACACCTTC. Protein sequence: CASSLFGQATYGYTF. Filled out from reference TRBV5-6 and TRBJ1-2, the complete variable domain reads DAGVTQSPTHLIKTRGQQVTLRCSPKSGHDTVSWYQQALGQGPQFIFQYYEEEERQRGNFPDRFSGHQFPNYSSELNVNALLLGDSALYLCASSLFGQATYGYTFGSGTRLTVV.

The chain carries TRBV2 and TRBJ2-7; a possible D gene is TRBD1 (6 bases). CDR1 is SNHLY, CDR2 FYNNEI, per germline. V shed 3 bases and J shed 7 bases, with 19 bases lying between them. The CDR3 is 15 amino acids. CDR3 loop: CASSERGRGSEEQYF. In DNA form, the CDR3 reads TGTGCCAGCAGTGAGAGGGGCAGGGGATCGGAAGAGCAGTACTTC.

In its sample, this clone was seen a few times. This sequence joins TRBV27 and TRBJ1-1; 9 bases align to TRBD1. Germline trimming cut 6 bases from V and 1 base from J; bases unmatched to any gene: 6. CDR3 size: 15 residues. Germline V gene data show CDR1 as MNHEY and CDR2 as SMNVEV (reference sequence). CDR3 sequence: CASSAGQGKNTEAFF. The CDR3 DNA sequence: TGTGCCAGCAGCGCGGGACAGGGAAAGAACACTGAAGCTTTCTTT.

The V and J genes are TRBV18 and TRBJ1-3; unclear D gene. The CDR3 contains 13 residues. Germline values: CDR1 KGHSH, CDR2 LQKENI. V lost 9 bases and J 1 base, leaving 10 bases between the germline ends. CDR3 sequence (DNA): TGTGCCAGTTCAGCCCAGTCTGGAAACACCATATATTTT. It is translated as CASSAQSGNTIYF.

The CDR3 sequence: CSVGPSPTGELFF. CDR3 sequence (DNA): TGCAGCGTTGGACCTAGTCCCACCGGGGAGCTGTTTTTT. The rearrangement joins TRBV29-1 to TRBJ2-2; D gene uncertain. The germline V and J ends were trimmed by 4 bases and 4 bases, with 10 bases remaining between them. Germline V lookup: CDR1 SQVTM, CDR2 ANQGSEA. This CDR3 has 13 residues.